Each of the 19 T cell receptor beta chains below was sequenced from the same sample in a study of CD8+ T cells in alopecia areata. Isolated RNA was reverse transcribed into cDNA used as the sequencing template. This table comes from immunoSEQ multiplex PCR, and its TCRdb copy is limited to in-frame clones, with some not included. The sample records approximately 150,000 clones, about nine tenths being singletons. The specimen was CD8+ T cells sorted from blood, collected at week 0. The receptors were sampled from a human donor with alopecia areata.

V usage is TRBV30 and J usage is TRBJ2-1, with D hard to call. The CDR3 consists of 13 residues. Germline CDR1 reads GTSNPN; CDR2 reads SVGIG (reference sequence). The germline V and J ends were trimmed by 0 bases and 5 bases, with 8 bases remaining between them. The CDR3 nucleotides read TGTGCCTGGAGTGTTTGGGGAAACAATGAGCAGTTCTTC. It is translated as CAWSVWGNNEQFF.

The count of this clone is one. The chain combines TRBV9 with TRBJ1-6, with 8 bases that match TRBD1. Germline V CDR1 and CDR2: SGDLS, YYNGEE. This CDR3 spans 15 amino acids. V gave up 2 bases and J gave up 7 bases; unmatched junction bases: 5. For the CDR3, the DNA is TGTGCCAGCAGCGTCGGACAGGGTCTGAATTCACCCCTCCACTTT. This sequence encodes CASSVGQGLNSPLHF.

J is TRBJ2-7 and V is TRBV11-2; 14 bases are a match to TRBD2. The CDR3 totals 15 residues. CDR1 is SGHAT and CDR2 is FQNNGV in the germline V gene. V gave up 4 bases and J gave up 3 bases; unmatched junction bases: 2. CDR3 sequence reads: CASSYGLAGGYEQYF. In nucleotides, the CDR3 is TGTGCCAGCAGCTATGGACTAGCGGGAGGCTACGAGCAGTACTTC.

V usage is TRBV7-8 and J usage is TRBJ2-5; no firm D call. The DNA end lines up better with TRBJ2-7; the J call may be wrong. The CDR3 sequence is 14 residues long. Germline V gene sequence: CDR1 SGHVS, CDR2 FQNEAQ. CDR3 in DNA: TGTGCCAGCAGCTTGAACTGGGCAGGCTACGAGCAGTACTTC. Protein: CASSLNWAGYEQYF.

For the CDR3, the DNA is TGTGCCAGCAGCCATCCCTCCTCGGGGGAGCTGTTTTTT. Its translation: CASSHPSSGELFF. The chain recombines TRBV4-2 with TRBJ2-2; D unclear. Trimming pared 3 bases from V and 8 bases from J, leaving 10 bases between. The germline V gene has CDR1 LGHNA and CDR2 YNFKEQ. The CDR3 has 13 amino acids.

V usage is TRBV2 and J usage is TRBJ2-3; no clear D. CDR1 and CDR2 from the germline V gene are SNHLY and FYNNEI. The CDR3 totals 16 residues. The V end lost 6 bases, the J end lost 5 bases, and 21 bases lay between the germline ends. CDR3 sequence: CASRENTVRWGDTQYF. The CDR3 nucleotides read TGTGCCAGCAGGGAGAATACGGTCCGATGGGGAGATACGCAGTATTTT.

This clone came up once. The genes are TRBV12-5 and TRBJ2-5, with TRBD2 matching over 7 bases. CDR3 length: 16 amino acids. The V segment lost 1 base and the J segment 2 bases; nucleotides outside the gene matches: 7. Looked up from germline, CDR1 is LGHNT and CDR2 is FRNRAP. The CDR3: CASGLEAGVIQETQYF. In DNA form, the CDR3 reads TGTGCTAGTGGTTTGGAGGCGGGAGTCATACAAGAGACCCAGTACTTC. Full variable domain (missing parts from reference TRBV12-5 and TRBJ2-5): DARVTQTPRHKVTEMGQEVTMRCQPILGHNTVFWYRQTMMQGLELLAYFRNRAPLDDSGMPKDRFSAEMPDATLATLKIQPSEPRDSAVYFCASGLEAGVIQETQYFGPGTRLLVL.

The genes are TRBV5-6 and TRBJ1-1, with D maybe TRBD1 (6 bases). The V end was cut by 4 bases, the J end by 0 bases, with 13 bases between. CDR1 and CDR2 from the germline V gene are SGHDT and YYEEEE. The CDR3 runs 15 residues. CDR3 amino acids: CASSLRGLMNTEAFF. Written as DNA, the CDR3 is TGTGCCAGCAGCCTCAGGGGTCTGATGAACACTGAAGCTTTCTTT.

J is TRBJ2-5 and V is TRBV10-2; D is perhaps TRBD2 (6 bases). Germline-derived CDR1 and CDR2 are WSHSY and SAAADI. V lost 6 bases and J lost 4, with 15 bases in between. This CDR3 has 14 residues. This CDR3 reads CASSRTGTAETQYF. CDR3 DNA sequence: TGCGCCAGCAGCAGGACCGGGACTGCAGAGACCCAGTACTTC.

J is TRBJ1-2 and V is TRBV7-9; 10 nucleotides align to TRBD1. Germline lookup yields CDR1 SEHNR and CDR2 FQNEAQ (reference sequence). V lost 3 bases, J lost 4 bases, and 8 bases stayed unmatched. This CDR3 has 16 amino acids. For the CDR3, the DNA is TGTGCCAGCAGCTTGGGTCGGACAGGGGGAATCTATGGCTACACCTTC. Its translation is CASSLGRTGGIYGYTF.

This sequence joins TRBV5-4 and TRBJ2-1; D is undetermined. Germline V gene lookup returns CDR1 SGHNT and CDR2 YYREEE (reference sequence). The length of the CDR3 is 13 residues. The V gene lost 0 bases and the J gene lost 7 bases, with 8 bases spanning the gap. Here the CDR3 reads CASSLASGNEQFF. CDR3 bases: TGTGCCAGCAGCTTGGCCTCTGGGAATGAGCAGTTCTTC. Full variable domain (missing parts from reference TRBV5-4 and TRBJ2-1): ETGVTQSPTHLIKTRGQQVTLRCSSQSGHNTVSWYQQALGQGPQFIFQYYREEENGRGNFPPRFSGLQFPNYSSELNVNALELDDSALYLCASSLASGNEQFFGPGTRLTVL.

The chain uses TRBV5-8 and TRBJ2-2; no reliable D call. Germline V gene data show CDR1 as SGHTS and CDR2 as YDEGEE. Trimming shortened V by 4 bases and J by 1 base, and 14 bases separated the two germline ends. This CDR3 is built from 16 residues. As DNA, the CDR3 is TGTGCCAGCAGCCCGATCAGGCAGTTGAACACCGGGGAGCTGTTTTTT. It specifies CASSPIRQLNTGELFF. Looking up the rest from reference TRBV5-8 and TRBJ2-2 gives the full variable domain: EAGVTQSPTHLIKTRGQQATLRCSPISGHTSVYWYQQALGLGLQFLLWYDEGEERNRGNFPPRFSGRQFPNYSSELNVNALELEDSALYLCASSPIRQLNTGELFFGEGSRLTVL.

In DNA form, the CDR3 reads TGTGCCAGCAGCTTTGAGGGAGGGATTCGGGAGCAGTTCTTC. Amino acid sequence: CASSFEGGIREQFF. The V and J genes are TRBV11-2 and TRBJ2-1; 7 bases are a match to TRBD2. The V segment lost 3 bases and the J segment 10 bases; nucleotides outside the gene matches: 9. The CDR3 consists of 14 residues. The germline CDR1 and CDR2 sequences are SGHAT and FQNNGV.

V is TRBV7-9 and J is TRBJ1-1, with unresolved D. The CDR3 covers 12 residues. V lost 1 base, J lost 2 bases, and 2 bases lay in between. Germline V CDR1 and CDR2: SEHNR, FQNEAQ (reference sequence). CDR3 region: CASSLDNTEAFF. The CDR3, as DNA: TGTGCCAGCAGCTTAGACAACACTGAAGCTTTCTTT.

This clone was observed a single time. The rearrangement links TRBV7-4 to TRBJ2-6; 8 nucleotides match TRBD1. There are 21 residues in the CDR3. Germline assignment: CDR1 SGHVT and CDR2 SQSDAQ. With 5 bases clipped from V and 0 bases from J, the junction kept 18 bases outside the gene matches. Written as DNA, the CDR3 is TGTGCCAGCAGCCCCAGACTACCCCGGGGACAGGACACCTCTGGGGCCAACGTCCTGACTTTC. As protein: CASSPRLPRGQDTSGANVLTF. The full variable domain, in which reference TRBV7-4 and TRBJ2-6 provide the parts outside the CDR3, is GAGVSQSPRYKVAKRGRDVALRCDSISGHVTLYWYRQTLGQGSEVLTYSQSDAQRDKSGRPSGRFSAERPERSVSTLKIQRTEQGDSAVYLCASSPRLPRGQDTSGANVLTFGAGSRLTVL.

CDR3 loop: CASSLLAGNYNEQFF. In nucleotides, the CDR3 is TGCGCCAGCAGCTTGCTAGCGGGTAATTACAATGAGCAGTTCTTC. The V call is TRBV5-1, the J call TRBJ2-1; 8 bases agree with TRBD2. The germline V gene encodes CDR1 SGHRS and CDR2 YFSETQ. Trimming removed 1 base from V and 4 bases from J; junction bases left unmatched: 4. The CDR3 extends over 15 amino acids.

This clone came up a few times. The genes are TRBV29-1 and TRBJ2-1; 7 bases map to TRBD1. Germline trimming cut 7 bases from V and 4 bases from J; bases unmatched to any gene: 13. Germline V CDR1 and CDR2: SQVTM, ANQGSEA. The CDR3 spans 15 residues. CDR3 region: CSGNGDSGVYNEQFF. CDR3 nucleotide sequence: TGCAGCGGGAACGGGGACAGTGGAGTTTACAATGAGCAGTTCTTC.

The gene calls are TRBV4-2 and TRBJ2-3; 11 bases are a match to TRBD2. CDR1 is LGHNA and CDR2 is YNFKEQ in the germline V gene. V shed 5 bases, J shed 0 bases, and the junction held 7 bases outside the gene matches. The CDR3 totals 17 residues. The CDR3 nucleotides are TGTGCCAGCAGCTTAGCGGGGGGGCCCTATAGCACAGATACGCAGTATTTT. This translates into CASSLAGGPYSTDTQYF.

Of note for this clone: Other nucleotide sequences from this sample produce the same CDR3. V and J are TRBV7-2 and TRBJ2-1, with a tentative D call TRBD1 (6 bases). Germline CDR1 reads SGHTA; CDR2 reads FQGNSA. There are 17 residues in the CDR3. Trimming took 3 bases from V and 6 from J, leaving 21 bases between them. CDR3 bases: TGTGCCAGCAGCTTGGGGGCTGGGACACTTGAGGTCAATGAGCAGTTCTTC. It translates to CASSLGAGTLEVNEQFF.